A single sample gave rise to the 18 T cell receptor beta chains below, sequenced in a study of T cell repertoires in cytomegalovirus infection. TCRdb recomputed calls from the reads with MiXCR, one row per CDR3 protein. The data contain some 270,000 distinct CDR3 sequences, 15% to 20% of them seen just once; the ten biggest clones take up approximately 44%. Material for sequencing was CD8+ T cells from PBMCs. All receptors come from a human donor in good health (CMV status not recorded). Some clones in this sample may be carry-over from other donors' samples.

This clonotype was seen repeatedly, ten times or more. V and J are TRBV7-2 and TRBJ2-3; D not resolved. Trimming removed 5 bases from V and 3 bases from J, with 15 bases in between. CDR1 is SGHTA and CDR2 is FQGNSA in the germline V gene. The CDR3 spans 15 residues. The CDR3 DNA reads TGTGCCAGCAGCCCCTCTCCCGAAGAGACAGATACGCAGTATTTT. The encoded protein is CASSPSPEETDTQYF.

In this sample, this clonotype turned up a few times. This chain links TRBV5-8 with TRBJ2-7; D might be TRBD2 (5 bases). The CDR3 extends over 11 amino acids. With 4 bases removed from V and 7 bases from J, the gap between germline ends came to 9 bases. The germline V gene has CDR1 SGHTS and CDR2 YDEGEE. DNA for the CDR3: TGTGCCAGCAGCGTGGCGGGTGAGCAGTACTTC. Translated, it gives CASSVAGEQYF.

This clonotype occurred many times. V is TRBV7-9 and J is TRBJ2-1; 11 bases are a match to TRBD1. The germline V gene has CDR1 SEHNR and CDR2 FQNEAQ (reference sequence). The CDR3 loop spans 15 amino acids. With V trimmed by 3 bases and J by 9 bases, 7 bases remained unmatched. CDR3 residues: CASSFRDRGYGEQFF. DNA of the CDR3: TGTGCCAGCAGCTTCCGGGACAGGGGGTATGGTGAGCAGTTCTTC.

This clonotype was observed a handful of times. The chain links TRBV27 to TRBJ2-2; no clear D gene. V was pared by 2 bases and J by 3 bases, with 10 bases between. Looked up from germline, CDR1 is MNHEY and CDR2 is SMNVEV (reference sequence). This CDR3 is 15 amino acids long. CDR3 coding DNA: TGTGCCAGCAGTTTAAGGTTCGGAGACACCGGGGAGCTGTTTTTT. As protein: CASSLRFGDTGELFF.

The chain carries TRBV29-1 and TRBJ1-1; D might be TRBD1 (6 bases). Germline V gene lookup returns CDR1 SQVTM and CDR2 ANQGSEA. This CDR3 is 14 amino acids long. V was cut by 0 bases and J by 7 bases, with 15 bases left in between. The CDR3 sequence: CSVEDPGGEDEAFF. The CDR3 coding sequence is TGCAGCGTTGAAGATCCCGGGGGCGAAGATGAAGCTTTCTTT.

J is TRBJ2-7 and V is TRBV28, with no clear D. Between the trimmed V and J ends, which lost 2 bases and 1 base, there was a span of 6 bases. Per germline, CDR1 MDHEN and CDR2 SYDVKM. The CDR3 has 13 residues. CDR3 in DNA: TGTGCCAGCAGTTTACGGACGTCCTACGAGCAGTACTTC. This codes for CASSLRTSYEQYF.

This clonotype was recorded at least ten times. The V call is TRBV20-1, the J call TRBJ1-5; the D is unclear. This CDR3 region has 14 residues. Per germline, CDR1 DFQATT and CDR2 SNEGSKA (reference sequence). Trimming shortened V by 0 bases and J by 0 bases, and 6 bases separated the two germline ends. The chain's CDR3 is CSARDQISNQPQHF. CDR3 coding DNA: TGCAGTGCTAGAGATCAGATTAGCAATCAGCCCCAGCATTTT.

The J gene is TRBJ1-1, the V gene TRBV29-1, with a possible D match to TRBD1 (5 bases). The germline V and J ends were trimmed by 2 bases and 0 bases, with 13 bases remaining between them. The CDR3 loop spans 15 amino acids. Germline CDR1 reads SQVTM; CDR2 reads ANQGSEA. DNA of the CDR3: TGCAGCGTTGAATCAGGGATGGGGCTGAACACTGAAGCTTTCTTT. Its protein is CSVESGMGLNTEAFF. Full variable domain (remainder filled in from reference TRBV29-1 and TRBJ1-1): SAVISQKPSRDICQRGTSLTIQCQVDSQVTMMFWYRQQPGQSLTLIATANQGSEATYESGFVIDKFPISRPNLTFSTLTVSNMSPEDSSIYLCSVESGMGLNTEAFFGQGTRLTVV.

This chain links TRBV4-2 with TRBJ1-5; 7 bases are a match to TRBD1. Germline CDR1 reads LGHNA; CDR2 reads YNFKEQ. V shed 1 base and J 7 bases; nucleotides not matched to a gene: 13. The CDR3 runs to 17 residues. CDR3 sequence (DNA): TGTGCCAGCAGCCAAGTTCCCGGGACAGCTGTTGGGCAGCCCCAGCATTTT. Encoded protein: CASSQVPGTAVGQPQHF.

This clonotype was picked up a small number of times. The chain is built from TRBV2 and TRBJ1-1; D is uncertain. V gave up 8 bases and J gave up 6 bases, with 19 bases separating them. Germline V gives CDR1 SNHLY, CDR2 FYNNEI. CDR3 length: 14 amino acids. For the CDR3, the DNA is TGTGCCAGCGGTCAGGAACGTCCCCTCGCTGAAGCTTTCTTT. Encoded protein: CASGQERPLAEAFF.

This clonotype showed up many times. This chain links TRBV7-2 with TRBJ1-1; TRBD1 might be the D (5 bases). Per germline, CDR1 SGHTA and CDR2 FQGNSA. Trimming left V 3 bases short and J 0 bases short, with 14 bases between. The CDR3 is 16 amino acids. CDR3 sequence (DNA): TGTGCCAGCAGCTTGGGGGTACAGGTTATGAACACTGAAGCTTTCTTT. Its translation is CASSLGVQVMNTEAFF.

This clonotype came up many times. The chain links TRBV13 to TRBJ1-2, with D perhaps TRBD1 (5 bases). Trimming removed 6 bases from V and 8 bases from J, with 19 bases in between. The germline CDR1 and CDR2 sequences are PRHDT and FYEKMQ (reference sequence). This CDR3 has 14 amino acids. CDR3 nucleotides: TGTGCCAGCAGTCGACGGGGCTATCGAGACGGCTACACCTTC. This encodes CASSRRGYRDGYTF. The complete variable domain, with remaining parts taken from reference TRBV13 and TRBJ1-2, reads AAGVIQSPRHLIKEKRETATLKCYPIPRHDTVYWYQQGPGQDPQFLISFYEKMQSDKGSIPDRFSAQQFSDYHSELNMSSLELGDSALYFCASSRRGYRDGYTFGSGTRLTVV.

This clonotype was seen repeatedly, ten times or more. V is TRBV6-2 or TRBV6-3 and J is TRBJ1-5, with a tentative D call TRBD1 (6 bases). Germline lookup yields CDR1 MNHEY and CDR2 SVGEGT. The CDR3 consists of 15 residues. Trimming removed 4 bases from V and 3 bases from J, with 13 bases in between. The CDR3 sequence is CASSSDGGVNQPQHF. CDR3 sequence (DNA): TGTGCCAGCAGTTCCGACGGGGGCGTCAATCAGCCCCAGCATTTT.

This clonotype was detected only a few times. The rearrangement joins TRBV6-5 to TRBJ1-2; D call uncertain. The CDR3 length is 12 residues. Germline CDR1 is MNHEY and CDR2 is SVGAGI. V dropped 4 bases and J dropped 8 bases, with 11 bases sitting between them. This CDR3 is CASSSGIGGYTF. In nucleotides, the CDR3 is TGTGCCAGCAGTTCCGGGATCGGGGGCTACACCTTC.

The chain links TRBV3-1 to TRBJ1-1, with D uncertain. This CDR3 has 15 residues. CDR1 is LGHDT and CDR2 is YNNKEL in the germline V gene (reference sequence). V dropped 1 base and J dropped 5 bases, with 14 bases sitting between them. The CDR3 DNA reads TGTGCCAGCAGCCAAGTTTCGCAGCCTGGTACTGAAGCTTTCTTT. This sequence encodes CASSQVSQPGTEAFF. Full variable domain (remainder filled in from reference TRBV3-1 and TRBJ1-1): DTAVSQTPKYLVTQMGNDKSIKCEQNLGHDTMYWYKQDSKKFLKIMFSYNNKELIINETVPNRFSPKSPDKAHLNLHINSLELGDSAVYFCASSQVSQPGTEAFFGQGTRLTVV.

This clonotype showed up many times. This sequence joins TRBV27 and TRBJ1-5; no firm D call. The CDR3 loop spans 14 amino acids. Germline-derived CDR1 and CDR2 are MNHEY and SMNVEV (reference sequence). The ends were cut back, 3 bases at V and 5 bases at J, with 11 bases in the middle. The CDR3 region is CASSFSGPHQPQHF. CDR3 DNA: TGTGCCAGCAGTTTCTCGGGCCCTCATCAGCCCCAGCATTTT.

The chain uses TRBV29-1 and TRBJ2-7, with D tentatively TRBD1 (6 bases). CDR3 size: 12 residues. CDR1 and CDR2 from the germline V gene are SQVTM and ANQGSEA. V lost 5 bases, J lost 2 bases, and 10 bases lay in between. CDR3 sequence: CSVQQGPYEQYF. CDR3 nucleotides: TGCAGCGTTCAACAGGGCCCCTACGAGCAGTACTTC.

The sample holds a few counts of this clonotype. V gene TRBV11-3 combines with J gene TRBJ2-4; 9 nucleotides align to TRBD1. This CDR3 contains 17 residues. The V and J ends lost 4 bases and 2 bases, in that order; junction bases with no gene match: 9. From germline, CDR1 is SGHNT and CDR2 YENEEA. For the CDR3, the DNA is TGTGCCAGCAGCTCCCGGGTGACAGGGGGAACCAAAAACATTCAGTACTTC. It specifies CASSSRVTGGTKNIQYF.